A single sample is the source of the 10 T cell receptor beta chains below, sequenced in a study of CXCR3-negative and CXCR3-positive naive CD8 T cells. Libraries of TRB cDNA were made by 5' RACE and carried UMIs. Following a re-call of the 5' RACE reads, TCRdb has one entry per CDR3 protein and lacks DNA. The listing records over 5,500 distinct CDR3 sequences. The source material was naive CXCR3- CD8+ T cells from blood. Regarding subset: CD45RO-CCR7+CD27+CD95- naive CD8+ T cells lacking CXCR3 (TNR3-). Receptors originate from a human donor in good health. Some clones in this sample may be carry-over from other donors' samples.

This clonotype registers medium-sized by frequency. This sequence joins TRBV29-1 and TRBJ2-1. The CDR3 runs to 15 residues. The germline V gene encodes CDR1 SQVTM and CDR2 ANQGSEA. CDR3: CSVELAHSSYNEQFF.

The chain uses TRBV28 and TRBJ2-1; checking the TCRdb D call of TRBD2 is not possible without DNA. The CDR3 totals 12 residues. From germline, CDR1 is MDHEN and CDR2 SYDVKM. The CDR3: CASSLSLNEQFF.

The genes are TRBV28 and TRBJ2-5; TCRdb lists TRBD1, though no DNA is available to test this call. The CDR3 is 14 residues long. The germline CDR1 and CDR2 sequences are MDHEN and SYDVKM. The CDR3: CASRNGQEQETQYF.

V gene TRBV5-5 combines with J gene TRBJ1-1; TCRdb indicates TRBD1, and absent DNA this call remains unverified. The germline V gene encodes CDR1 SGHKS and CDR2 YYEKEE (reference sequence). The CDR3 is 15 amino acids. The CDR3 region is CASSGTQGQGTEAFF.

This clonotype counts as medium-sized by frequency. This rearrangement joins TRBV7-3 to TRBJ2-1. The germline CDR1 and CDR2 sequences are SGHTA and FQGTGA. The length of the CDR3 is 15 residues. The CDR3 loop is CASSRVRRGHNEQFF.

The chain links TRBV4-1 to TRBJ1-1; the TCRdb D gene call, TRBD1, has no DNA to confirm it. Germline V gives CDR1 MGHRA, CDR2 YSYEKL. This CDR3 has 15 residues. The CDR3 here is CASSQEPGANTEAFF.

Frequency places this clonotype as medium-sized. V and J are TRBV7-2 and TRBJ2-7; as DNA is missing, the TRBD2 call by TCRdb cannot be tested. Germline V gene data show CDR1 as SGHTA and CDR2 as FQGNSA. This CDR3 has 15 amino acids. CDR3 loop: CASSLIPQSAYEQYF.

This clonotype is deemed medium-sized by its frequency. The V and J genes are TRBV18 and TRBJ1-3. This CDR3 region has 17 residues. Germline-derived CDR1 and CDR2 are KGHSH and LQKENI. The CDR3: CASSLGRGPSSGNTIYF. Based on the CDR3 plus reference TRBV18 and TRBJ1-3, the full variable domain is NAGVMQNPRHLVRRRGQEARLRCSPMKGHSHVYWYRQLPEEGLKFMVYLQKENIIDESGMPKERFSAEFPKEGPSILRIQQVVRGDSAAYFCASSLGRGPSSGNTIYFGEGSWLTVV.

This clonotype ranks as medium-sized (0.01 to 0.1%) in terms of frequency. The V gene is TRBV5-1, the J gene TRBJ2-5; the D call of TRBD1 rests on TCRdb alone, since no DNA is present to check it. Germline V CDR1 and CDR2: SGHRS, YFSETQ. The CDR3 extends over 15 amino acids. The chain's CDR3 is CASTFHDPRGETQYF.

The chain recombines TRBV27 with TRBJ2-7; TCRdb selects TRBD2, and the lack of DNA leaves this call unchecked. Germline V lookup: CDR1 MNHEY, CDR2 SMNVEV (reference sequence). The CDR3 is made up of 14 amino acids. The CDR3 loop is CASSLGGGNYEQYF.